A single sample gave rise to the 22 T cell receptor beta chains below, sequenced in a study of Graves' ophthalmopathy and Graves' hyperthyroidism. Using RNA transcripts, the TCR beta CDR3 regions were amplified. Scientists carried out first-round RT-PCR using HTBI primers and then a second-round multiplex PCR. MiXCR, applied by TCRdb to the multiplex PCR reads, yields one record per CDR3 protein. In the table there are around 660,000 distinct CDR3 sequences, roughly two fifths of which are singletons. The sample was peripheral blood. These receptors were obtained from an adult man with Graves' ophthalmopathy.

The V and J genes are TRBV29-1 and TRBJ1-1, with D uncertain. Germline V gives CDR1 SQVTM, CDR2 ANQGSEA. V dropped 8 bases and J dropped 6 bases, with 13 bases sitting between them. There are 11 residues in the CDR3. The chain's CDR3 is CSLDPESEAFF. The CDR3 region has the DNA TGCAGCTTAGACCCCGAGTCTGAAGCTTTCTTT.

This clonotype has a count of ten or more. The genes are TRBV19 and TRBJ1-2; D uncertain. V lost 9 bases to trimming and J lost 3 bases, with 14 bases between them. Germline V gives CDR1 LNHDA, CDR2 SQIVND (reference sequence). This CDR3 has 13 residues. CDR3 coding DNA: TGTGCCAGAAGATCGACGGCACACTATGGCTACACCTTC. It specifies CARRSTAHYGYTF.

This clonotype was detected only a few times. The V gene is TRBV5-1, the J gene TRBJ2-7; 10 positions agree with TRBD1. J lost 4 bases, V lost 3 bases, and 7 bases had no gene match. The germline gives CDR1 SGHRS, CDR2 YFSETQ. The CDR3 is 15 residues long. CDR3 in amino acids: CASSSGGTGEYEQYF. DNA of the CDR3: TGCGCCAGCAGCTCAGGCGGGACAGGGGAATACGAGCAGTACTTC.

The sample holds many counts of this clonotype. This chain uses TRBV7-8 with TRBJ2-2; the D is unclear. Germline CDR1 reads SGHVS; CDR2 reads FQNEAQ. CDR3 size: 11 residues. V lost 5 bases, J lost 7 bases, and 5 bases lay in between. Written as DNA, the CDR3 is TGTGCCAGCAGCCCGCTCGGGGAGCTGTTTTTT. Translated, it gives CASSPLGELFF.

V usage is TRBV2 and J usage is TRBJ1-2, with D uncertain. The germline CDR1 and CDR2 sequences are SNHLY and FYNNEI. CDR3 length: 13 amino acids. Trimming shortened V by 8 bases and J by 0 bases, and 10 bases separated the two germline ends. The CDR3 bases are TGTGCCAGCTGCGGAGAAGCTAACTATGGCTACACCTTC. Protein: CASCGEANYGYTF.

This clonotype was picked up one time. The chain links TRBV9 to TRBJ2-2; TRBD1 is a possible D gene (6 bases). The CDR3 runs to 14 residues. V was shortened by 5 bases and J by 6 bases, with 14 bases between the two germline ends. Germline assignment: CDR1 SGDLS and CDR2 YYNGEE. CDR3 in amino acids: CASRKGGRAGELFF. The CDR3 DNA follows: TGTGCCAGCAGGAAAGGGGGACGCGCCGGGGAGCTGTTTTTT.

The V gene is TRBV7-9, the J gene TRBJ2-6, with D hard to call. CDR3 length equals 11 residues. CDR1 SEHNR and CDR2 FQNEAQ come from the germline V gene (reference sequence). V dropped 4 bases and J dropped 7 bases, with 2 bases sitting between them. The CDR3 region has the DNA TGTGCCAGCAGCTCCGCCAACGTCCTGACTTTC. This codes for CASSSANVLTF.

The table lists this clonotype with many counts. The rearrangement joins TRBV7-9 to TRBJ1-1; unclear D gene. Per germline, CDR1 SEHNR and CDR2 FQNEAQ (reference sequence). Trimming left V 4 bases short and J 6 bases short, with 6 bases between. The CDR3 is 11 residues long. The CDR3 nucleotides read TGTGCCAGCAGCTCGGGTTCTGAAGCTTTCTTT. It yields the protein CASSSGSEAFF.

The chain carries TRBV10-3 and TRBJ2-6; D is uncertain. The CDR3 runs to 13 residues. Germline V gives CDR1 ENHRY, CDR2 SYGVKD. V was trimmed by 6 bases and J by 2 bases, leaving 5 bases between them. DNA for the CDR3: TGTGCCATCAGGAGCGCTGGGGCCAACGTCCTGACTTTC. The encoded protein is CAIRSAGANVLTF.

This clonotype was counted at least ten times. The chain is built from TRBV7-8 and TRBJ1-2, with D possibly TRBD1 on 5 matching bases. CDR3 length equals 14 residues. V lost 5 bases to trimming and J lost 6 bases, with 16 bases between them. Germline V gene data show CDR1 as SGHVS and CDR2 as FQNEAQ. DNA of the CDR3: TGTGCCAGCAGCCCGGTTTTGGAGGGGAATGGCTACACCTTC. It encodes CASSPVLEGNGYTF.

This clonotype appeared a few times. The chain carries TRBV7-8 and TRBJ1-5; a possible D gene is TRBD1 (6 bases). The length of the CDR3 is 16 residues. Trimming shortened V by 5 bases and J by 9 bases, and 23 bases separated the two germline ends. Germline CDR1 is SGHVS and CDR2 is FQNEAQ. CDR3 bases: TGTGCCAGCAGCCGGGGCGGGGGGGGCGAAAGTGGGCCCCAGCATTTT. It is translated as CASSRGGGGESGPQHF.

Ten or more counts support this clonotype. The rearrangement joins TRBV6-5 to TRBJ1-2, with D possibly matching TRBD1 (5 bases). V gave up 2 bases and J gave up 8 bases, with 15 bases separating them. The CDR3 covers 14 residues. Germline V gene lookup returns CDR1 MNHEY and CDR2 SVGAGI. CDR3 region: CASSYRGMFDGYTF. CDR3 nucleotides: TGTGCCAGCAGTTACAGGGGTATGTTCGACGGCTACACCTTC.

This clonotype was observed many times. The rearrangement joins TRBV12-3 or TRBV12-4 to TRBJ1-3, with D uncertain. The CDR3 is 12 amino acids. V lost 10 bases to trimming and J lost 1 base, with 8 bases between them. CDR3 in amino acids: CATRESGNTIYF. CDR3 DNA sequence: TGTGCCACCCGTGAGTCTGGAAACACCATATATTTT.

The V call is TRBV5-1, the J call TRBJ1-1, with TRBD1 as a possible D gene (5 bases). This CDR3 has 16 amino acids. Germline V gene data show CDR1 as SGHRS and CDR2 as YFSETQ. The V gene lost 0 bases and the J gene lost 4 bases, with 16 bases spanning the gap. The chain's CDR3 is CASSLVGSGGRTEAFF. Here the CDR3 DNA reads TGCGCCAGCAGCTTGGTAGGGAGTGGGGGACGCACTGAAGCTTTCTTT.

Note on this clonotype: One base away lies a much larger clone, so this may be a sequencing read error. J is TRBJ1-1 and V is TRBV5-1, with a weak D call TRBD1 (5 bases). V was clipped by 5 bases and J by 1 base, with 12 bases between them. CDR1 is SGHRS and CDR2 is YFSETQ in the germline V gene. This CDR3 has 14 residues. CDR3 protein: CASRGDGGNTEAFF. For the CDR3, the DNA is TGCGCCAGCAGAGGTGATGGGGGGAACACTGAAGCTTTCTTT.

V and J are TRBV20-1 and TRBJ2-7, with D possibly being TRBD1 (5 bases). The CDR3 is 14 residues long. V was clipped by 7 bases and J by 5 bases, with 21 bases between them. CDR1 and CDR2 from the germline V gene are DFQATT and SNEGSKA (reference sequence). The CDR3 is CSVTRGRQGNEQYF. CDR3 bases: TGCAGTGTTACTCGTGGCCGTCAGGGAAACGAGCAGTACTTC.

A remark on this clonotype: One base away lies a much larger clone, so this may be a sequencing read error. This chain connects TRBV2 to TRBJ2-7; D not certain. The CDR3 has 15 residues. Per germline, CDR1 SNHLY and CDR2 FYNNEI. The CDR3 sequence: CASRPGSPLTYEQCF. CDR3 coding DNA: TGTGCCAGCAGGCCAGGTTCCCCTCTTACCTACGAGCAGTGCTTC.

This clonotype occurred many times. This sequence joins TRBV7-6 and TRBJ2-7; 13 bases match TRBD2. CDR1 is SGHVS, CDR2 FNYEAQ, per germline. The CDR3 length is 16 residues. V trimming: 5 bases; J trimming: 2 bases; junction bases outside the gene matches: 6. The CDR3 nucleotides read TGTGCCAGCAGCCTCGGACTAGCGGGAGAACCCTACGAGCAGTACTTC. It specifies CASSLGLAGEPYEQYF.

This clonotype was counted a few times. The V gene is TRBV19, the J gene TRBJ1-2, with D hard to call. The CDR3 has 13 residues. CDR1 and CDR2 from the germline V gene are LNHDA and SQIVND (reference sequence). V lost 2 bases to trimming and J lost 4 bases, with 8 bases between them. As DNA, the CDR3 is TGTGCCAGTAGTATAAACAGATTCTATGGCTACACCTTC. It encodes CASSINRFYGYTF.

This clonotype was counted at least ten times. The chain recombines TRBV20-1 with TRBJ2-5, with no clear D. This CDR3 has 14 amino acids. Germline V gene data show CDR1 as DFQATT and CDR2 as SNEGSKA (reference sequence). Trimming left V 2 bases short and J 6 bases short, with 16 bases between. CDR3 sequence (DNA): TGCAGTGCTAGAATGGGGATCGGCTCCCAGACCCAGTACTTC. It codes for CSARMGIGSQTQYF.

As to this clonotype: A much larger clone lies one base from this, so it may be a read error. The rearrangement links TRBV2 to TRBJ2-5, with D maybe TRBD1 (5 bases). Trimming removed 6 bases at V and 5 bases at J, with 10 bases between. The germline V gene encodes CDR1 SNHLY and CDR2 FYNNEI. The CDR3 spans 12 residues. Written as DNA, the CDR3 is TGTGCCAGCAGCGAGACAGACGAGACCCAGTACTTC. Amino acid sequence: CASSETDETQYF.

There are a few counts of this clonotype. The chain employs TRBV6-5 and TRBJ2-2; TRBD1 is a possible D gene (5 bases). Looked up from germline, CDR1 is MNHEY and CDR2 is SVGAGI. The length of the CDR3 is 15 residues. Trimming removed 2 bases at V and 2 bases at J, with 9 bases between. In DNA, the CDR3 is TGTGCCAGCAGTTACACGACAGTCAACACCGGGGAGCTGTTTTTT. This encodes CASSYTTVNTGELFF.